The subject of this entry is one T cell receptor beta chain. Only in-frame clones appear in the TCRdb table, and some are missing; sequencing was by immunoSEQ multiplex PCR. The table includes roughly 380,000 clones, about 85% detected once. These data come from a study of Ad26.COV2.S vaccination and SARS-CoV-2 variants. Study-level background: Intramuscular Ad26.COV2.S at 5x10^10 or 1x10^11 viral particles.

Trimming took off 2 bases at V and 9 bases at J, with 19 bases between the two ends. CDR1 and CDR2 from the germline V gene are SGHVS and FQNEAQ. The CDR3 has 15 amino acids. Treatment here: some 20 received Ad26.COV2.S at low or high dose, single or two shots; 5 received placebo; per-sample allocation not given. It was on day 63 after the first vaccine or placebo injection that samples were taken. Its platform was an Ad26 vector, and its expressed antigen was Wuhan-strain SARS-CoV-2 spike. This chain uses TRBV7-8 with TRBJ1-1; D not certain. This specimen was peripheral blood, taken in a trial of Ad26.COV2.S vaccine versus placebo. This clonotype was sampled from a person between 18 and 59 years old who received the Ad26.COV2.S COVID-19 vaccine or a placebo. The chain's CDR3 is CASSLRGRTELKAFF. The CDR3 bases are TGTGCCAGCAGCTTAAGAGGCAGGACGGAGCTGAAAGCTTTCTTT. Full variable domain (rest looked up from reference TRBV7-8 and TRBJ1-1): GAGVSQSPRYKVAKRGQDVALRCDPISGHVSLFWYQQALGQGPEFLTYFQNEAQLDKSGLPSDRFFAERPEGSVSTLKIQRTQQEDSAVYLCASSLRGRTELKAFFGQGTRLTVV.